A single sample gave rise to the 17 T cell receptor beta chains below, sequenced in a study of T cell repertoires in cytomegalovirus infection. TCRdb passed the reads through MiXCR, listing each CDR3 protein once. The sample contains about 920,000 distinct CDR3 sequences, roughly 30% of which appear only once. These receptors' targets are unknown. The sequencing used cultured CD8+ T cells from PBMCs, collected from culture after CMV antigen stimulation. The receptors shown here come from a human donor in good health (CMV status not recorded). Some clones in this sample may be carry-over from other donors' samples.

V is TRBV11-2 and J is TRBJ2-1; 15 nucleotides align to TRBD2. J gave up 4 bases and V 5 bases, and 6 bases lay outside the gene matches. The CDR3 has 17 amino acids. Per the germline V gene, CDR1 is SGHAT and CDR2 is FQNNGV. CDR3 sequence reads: CASSPRTSGGAYNEQFF. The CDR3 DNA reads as TGTGCCAGCAGCCCGCGGACTAGCGGGGGGGCTTACAATGAGCAGTTCTTC.

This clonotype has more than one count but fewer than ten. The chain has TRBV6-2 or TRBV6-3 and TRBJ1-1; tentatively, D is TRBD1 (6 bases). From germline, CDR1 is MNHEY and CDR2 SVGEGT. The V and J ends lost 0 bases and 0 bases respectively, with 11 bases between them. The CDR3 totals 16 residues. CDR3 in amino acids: CASSYSKQGMNTEAFF. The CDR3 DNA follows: TGTGCCAGCAGTTACTCCAAACAGGGAATGAACACTGAAGCTTTCTTT.

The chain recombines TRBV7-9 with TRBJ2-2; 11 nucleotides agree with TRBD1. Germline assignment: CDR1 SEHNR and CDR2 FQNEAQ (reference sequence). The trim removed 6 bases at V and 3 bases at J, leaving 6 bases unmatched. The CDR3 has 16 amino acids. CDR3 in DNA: TGTGCCAGCAGGGAGGACAGGGGGCGACACACCGGGGAGCTGTTTTTT. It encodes CASREDRGRHTGELFF.

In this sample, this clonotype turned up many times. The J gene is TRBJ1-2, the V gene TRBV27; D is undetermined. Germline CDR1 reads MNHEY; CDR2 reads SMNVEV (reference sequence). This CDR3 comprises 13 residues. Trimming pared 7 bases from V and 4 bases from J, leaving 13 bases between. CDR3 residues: CASKTGSSYGYTF. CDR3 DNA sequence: TGTGCCAGCAAAACGGGGAGCTCCTATGGCTACACCTTC.

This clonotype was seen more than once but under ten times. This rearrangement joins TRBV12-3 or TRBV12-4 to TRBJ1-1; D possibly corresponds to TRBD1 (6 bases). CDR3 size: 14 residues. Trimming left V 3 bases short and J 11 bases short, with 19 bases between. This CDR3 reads CASSLMGALGVAFF. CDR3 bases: TGTGCCAGCAGTTTGATGGGGGCCCTGGGGGTGGCTTTCTTT.

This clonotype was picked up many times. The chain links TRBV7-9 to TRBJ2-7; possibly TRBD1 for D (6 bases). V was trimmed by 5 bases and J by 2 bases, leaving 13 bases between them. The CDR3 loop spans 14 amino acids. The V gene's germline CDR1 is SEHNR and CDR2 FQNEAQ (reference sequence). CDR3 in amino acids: CASSQPEGAYEQYF. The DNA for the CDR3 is TGTGCCAGCAGCCAGCCAGAGGGGGCCTACGAGCAGTACTTC.

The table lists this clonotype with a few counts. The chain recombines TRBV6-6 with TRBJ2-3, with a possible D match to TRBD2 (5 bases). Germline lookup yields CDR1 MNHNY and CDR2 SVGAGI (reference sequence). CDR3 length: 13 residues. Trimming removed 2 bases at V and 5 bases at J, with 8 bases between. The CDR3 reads CASSYIEGDTQYF. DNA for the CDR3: TGTGCCAGCAGTTACATCGAGGGAGATACGCAGTATTTT.

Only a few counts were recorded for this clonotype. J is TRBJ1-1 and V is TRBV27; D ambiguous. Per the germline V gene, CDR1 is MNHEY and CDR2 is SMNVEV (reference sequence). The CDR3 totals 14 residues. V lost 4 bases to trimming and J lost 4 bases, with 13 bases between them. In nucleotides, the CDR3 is TGTGCCAGCAGTTCGACCAGGACGACCACTGAAGCTTTCTTT. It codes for CASSSTRTTTEAFF.

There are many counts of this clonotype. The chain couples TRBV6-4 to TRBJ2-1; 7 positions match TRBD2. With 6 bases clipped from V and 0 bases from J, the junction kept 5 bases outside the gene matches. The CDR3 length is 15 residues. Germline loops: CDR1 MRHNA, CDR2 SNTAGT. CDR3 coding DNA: TGTGCCAGCAGCGACAGCGGGGACTCCTACAATGAGCAGTTCTTC. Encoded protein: CASSDSGDSYNEQFF.

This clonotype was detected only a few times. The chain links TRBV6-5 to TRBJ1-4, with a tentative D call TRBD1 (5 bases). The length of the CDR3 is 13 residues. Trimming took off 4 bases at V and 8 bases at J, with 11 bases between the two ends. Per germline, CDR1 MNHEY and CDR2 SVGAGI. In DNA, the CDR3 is TGTGCCAGCAGTTTAACTCAGGGAGAAAAACTGTTTTTT. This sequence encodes CASSLTQGEKLFF.

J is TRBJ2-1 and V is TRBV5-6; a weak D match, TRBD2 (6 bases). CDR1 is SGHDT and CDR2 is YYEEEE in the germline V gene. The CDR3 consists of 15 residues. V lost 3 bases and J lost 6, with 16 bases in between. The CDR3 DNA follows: TGTGCCAGCAGCTCTCTTCCCGGGACTTCCAATGAGCAGTTCTTC. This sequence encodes CASSSLPGTSNEQFF.

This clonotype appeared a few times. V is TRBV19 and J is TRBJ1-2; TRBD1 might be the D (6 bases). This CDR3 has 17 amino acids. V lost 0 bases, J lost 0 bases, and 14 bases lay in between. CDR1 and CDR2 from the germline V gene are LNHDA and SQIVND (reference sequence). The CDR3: CASSIEDWDTPNYGYTF. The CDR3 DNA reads TGTGCCAGTAGTATAGAGGATTGGGACACACCTAACTATGGCTACACCTTC.

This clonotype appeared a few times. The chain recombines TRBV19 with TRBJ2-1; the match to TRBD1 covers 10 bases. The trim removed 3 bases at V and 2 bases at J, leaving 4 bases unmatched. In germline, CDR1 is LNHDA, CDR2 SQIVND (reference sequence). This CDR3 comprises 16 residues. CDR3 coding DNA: TGTGCCAGTAGTATTACTGACAGGGGGCCCTACAATGAGCAGTTCTTC. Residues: CASSITDRGPYNEQFF.

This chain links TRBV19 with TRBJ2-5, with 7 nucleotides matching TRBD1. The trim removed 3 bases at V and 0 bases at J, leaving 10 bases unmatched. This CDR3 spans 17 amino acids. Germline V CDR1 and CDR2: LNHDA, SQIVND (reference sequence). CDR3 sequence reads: CASSISPGQPNQETQYF. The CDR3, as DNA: TGTGCCAGTAGTATCTCCCCGGGACAGCCTAACCAAGAGACCCAGTACTTC. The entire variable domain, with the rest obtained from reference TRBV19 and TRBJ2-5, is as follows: DGGITQSPKYLFRKEGQNVTLSCEQNLNHDAMYWYRQDPGQGLRLIYYSQIVNDFQKGDIAEGYSVSREKKESFPLTVTSAQKNPTAFYLCASSISPGQPNQETQYFGPGTRLLVL.

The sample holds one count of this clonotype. CDR3 coding DNA: TGTGCCAGCAGCGCCTATGATCTTACCTATAATTCACCCCTCCACTTT. Translated: CASSAYDLTYNSPLHF. The chain carries TRBV7-9 and TRBJ1-6; D remains unclear. The germline gives CDR1 SEHNR, CDR2 FQNEAQ (reference sequence). The CDR3 covers 16 residues. Trimming removed 5 bases from V and 2 bases from J, with 13 bases in between.

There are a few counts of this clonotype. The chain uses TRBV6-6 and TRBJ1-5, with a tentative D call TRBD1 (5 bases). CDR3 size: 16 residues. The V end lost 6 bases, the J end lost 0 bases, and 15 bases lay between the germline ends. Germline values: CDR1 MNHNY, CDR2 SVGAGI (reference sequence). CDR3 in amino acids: CASREGHDYSNQPQHF. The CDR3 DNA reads TGTGCCAGCAGGGAAGGACACGATTATAGCAATCAGCCCCAGCATTTT.

The CDR3 loop is CASSETGGVNTDTQYF. The CDR3 coding sequence is TGTGCCAGCAGCGAGACAGGGGGCGTTAACACAGATACGCAGTATTTT. The chain has TRBV9 and TRBJ2-3, with 10 bases lining up with TRBD1. This CDR3 comprises 16 residues. The V gene end was trimmed by 3 bases and the J gene end by 2 bases; junction bases not matched to a gene: 6. CDR1 is SGDLS and CDR2 is YYNGEE in the germline V gene.